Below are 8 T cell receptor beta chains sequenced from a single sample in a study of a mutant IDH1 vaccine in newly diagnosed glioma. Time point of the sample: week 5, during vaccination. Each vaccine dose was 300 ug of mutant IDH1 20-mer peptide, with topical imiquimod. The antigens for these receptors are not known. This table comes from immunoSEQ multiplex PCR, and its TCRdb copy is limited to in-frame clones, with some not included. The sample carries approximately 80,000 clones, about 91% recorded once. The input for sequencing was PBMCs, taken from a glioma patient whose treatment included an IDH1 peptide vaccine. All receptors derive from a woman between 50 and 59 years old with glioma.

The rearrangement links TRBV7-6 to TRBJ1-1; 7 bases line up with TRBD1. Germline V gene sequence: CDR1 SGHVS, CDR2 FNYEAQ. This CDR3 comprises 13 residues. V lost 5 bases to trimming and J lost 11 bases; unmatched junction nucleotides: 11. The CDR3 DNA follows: TGTGCCAGCAGCCCGAGACAGGGCGAAGGGGCTTTCTTT. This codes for CASSPRQGEGAFF.

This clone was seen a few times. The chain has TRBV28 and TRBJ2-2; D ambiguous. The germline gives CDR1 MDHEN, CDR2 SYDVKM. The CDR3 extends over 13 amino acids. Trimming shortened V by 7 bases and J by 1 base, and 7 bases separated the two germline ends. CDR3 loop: CASTTMNTGELFF. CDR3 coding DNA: TGTGCCAGCACCACAATGAACACCGGGGAGCTGTTTTTT.

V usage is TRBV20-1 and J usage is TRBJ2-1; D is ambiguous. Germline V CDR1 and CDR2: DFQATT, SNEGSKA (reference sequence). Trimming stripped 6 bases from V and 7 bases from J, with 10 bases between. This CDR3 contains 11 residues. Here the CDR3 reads CSATLVNEQFF. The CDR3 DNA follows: TGCAGTGCCACTCTAGTAAATGAGCAGTTCTTC.

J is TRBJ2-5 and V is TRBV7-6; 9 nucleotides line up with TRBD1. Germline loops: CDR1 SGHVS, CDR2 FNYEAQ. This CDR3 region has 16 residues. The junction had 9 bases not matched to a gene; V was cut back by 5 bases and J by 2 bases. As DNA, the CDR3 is TGTGCCAGCAGCATAAGGGGACAGGGTTTTCAAGAGACCCAGTACTTC. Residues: CASSIRGQGFQETQYF.

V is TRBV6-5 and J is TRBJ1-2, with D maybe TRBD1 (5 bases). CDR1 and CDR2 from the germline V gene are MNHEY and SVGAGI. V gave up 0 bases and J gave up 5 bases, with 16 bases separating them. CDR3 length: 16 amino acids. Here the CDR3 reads CASSYSPDQGLYGYTF. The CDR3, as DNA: TGTGCCAGCAGTTACTCCCCAGACCAGGGATTATATGGCTACACCTTC.

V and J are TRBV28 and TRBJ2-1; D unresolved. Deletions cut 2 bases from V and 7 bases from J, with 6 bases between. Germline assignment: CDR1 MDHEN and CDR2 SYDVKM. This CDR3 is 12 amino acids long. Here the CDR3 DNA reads TGTGCCAGCAGTTTACTCCCAAATGAGCAGTTCTTC. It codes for CASSLLPNEQFF.

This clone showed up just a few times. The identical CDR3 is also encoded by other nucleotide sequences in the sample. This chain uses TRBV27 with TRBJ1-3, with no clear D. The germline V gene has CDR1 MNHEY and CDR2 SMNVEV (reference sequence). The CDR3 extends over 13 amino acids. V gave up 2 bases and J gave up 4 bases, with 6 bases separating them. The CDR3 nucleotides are TGTGCCAGCAGTTTAGAGCGAGGAAACACCATATATTTT. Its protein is CASSLERGNTIYF.

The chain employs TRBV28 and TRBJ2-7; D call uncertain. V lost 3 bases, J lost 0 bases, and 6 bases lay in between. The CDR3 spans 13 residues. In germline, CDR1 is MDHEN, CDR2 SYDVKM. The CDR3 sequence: CASSFPNSYEQYF. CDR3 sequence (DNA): TGTGCCAGCAGTTTTCCTAACTCCTACGAGCAGTACTTC.